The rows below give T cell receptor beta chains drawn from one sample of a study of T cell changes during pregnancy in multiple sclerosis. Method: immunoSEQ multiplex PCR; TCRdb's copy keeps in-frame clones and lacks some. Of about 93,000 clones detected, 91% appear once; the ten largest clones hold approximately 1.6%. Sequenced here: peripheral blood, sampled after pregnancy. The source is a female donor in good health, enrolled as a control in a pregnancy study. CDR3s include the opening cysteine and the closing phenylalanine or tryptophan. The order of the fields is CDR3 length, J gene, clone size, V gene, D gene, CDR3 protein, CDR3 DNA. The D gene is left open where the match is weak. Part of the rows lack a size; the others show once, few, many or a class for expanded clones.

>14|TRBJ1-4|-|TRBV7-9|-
CASSLGQGSEKLFF
TGTGCCAGCAGCTTAGGGCAGGGCAGCGAAAAACTGTTTTTT
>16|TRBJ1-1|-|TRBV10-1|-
CASSEDEEEGYTEAFF
TGCGCCAGCAGTGAGGATGAAGAAGAGGGATACACTGAAGCTTTCTTT
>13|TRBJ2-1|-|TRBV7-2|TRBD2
CASRRGVDNEQFF
TGTGCCAGCAGACGGGGGGTGGACAATGAGCAGTTCTTC
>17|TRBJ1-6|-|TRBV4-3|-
CASSQSRQSSYNSPLHF
TGCGCCAGCAGCCAGTCCCGACAGAGCTCCTATAATTCACCCCTCCACTTT
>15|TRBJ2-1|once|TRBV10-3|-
CATGTPGTAREEQFF
TGTGCCACCGGCACTCCCGGGACTGCCCGCGAGGAGCAGTTCTTC
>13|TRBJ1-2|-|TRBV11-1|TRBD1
CASSKGAPYGYTF
TGTGCCAGCAGTAAGGGGGCGCCCTATGGCTACACCTTC
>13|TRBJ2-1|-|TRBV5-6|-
CASIAQPGLEEFF
TGTGCCAGCATCGCCCAACCGGGATTAGAGGAGTTCTTC
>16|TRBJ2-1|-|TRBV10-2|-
CASSEYGAGLNNEQFF
TGCGCCAGCAGTGAATACGGCGCGGGATTAAACAATGAGCAGTTCTTC
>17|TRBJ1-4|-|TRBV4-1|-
CASSQEAVGGRNEKLFF
TGCGCCAGCAGCCAAGAGGCGGTCGGGGGACGTAATGAAAAACTGTTTTTT
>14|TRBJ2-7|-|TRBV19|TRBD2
CASRQRGSSYEQYF
TGTGCCAGTAGGCAGCGGGGTTCCTCCTACGAGCAGTACTTC
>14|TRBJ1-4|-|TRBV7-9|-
CASSLVQYNEKLFF
TGTGCCAGCAGCTTAGTACAGTATAATGAAAAACTGTTTTTT
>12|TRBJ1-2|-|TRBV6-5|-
CASSKDSYGYTF
TGTGCCAGCAGCAAAGACAGCTATGGCTACACCTTC
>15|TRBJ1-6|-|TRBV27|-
CASSLSLSYNSPLHF
TGTGCCAGCAGTTTATCTTTGAGTTATAATTCACCCCTCCACTTT
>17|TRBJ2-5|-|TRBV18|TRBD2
CASSPGLSGGSKETQYF
TGTGCCAGCTCACCCGGCCTTAGCGGGGGGTCGAAAGAGACCCAGTACTTC
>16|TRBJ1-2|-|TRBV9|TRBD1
CASSPQTGWANYGYTF
TGTGCCAGCAGCCCCCAGACAGGGTGGGCTAACTATGGCTACACCTTC
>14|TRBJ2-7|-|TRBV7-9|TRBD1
CASSRQGQTYEQYF
TGTGCCAGCAGCCGACAGGGGCAGACCTACGAGCAGTACTTC
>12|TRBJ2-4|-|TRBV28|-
CASRADKNIQYF
TGTGCCAGCAGGGCCGACAAAAACATTCAGTACTTC
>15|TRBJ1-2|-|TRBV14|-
CASSRERTGFGGYTF
TGTGCCAGCAGCCGAGAGCGAACAGGGTTTGGTGGCTACACCTTC
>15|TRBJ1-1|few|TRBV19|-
CASTNIGGMNTEAFF
TGTGCCAGTACCAATATAGGGGGTATGAACACTGAAGCTTTCTTT
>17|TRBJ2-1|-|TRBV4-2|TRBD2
CASSPRSLAGGRNEQFF
TGTGCCAGCAGCCCCCGTAGTTTAGCGGGGGGGAGGAATGAGCAGTTCTTC
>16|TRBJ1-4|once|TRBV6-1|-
CASSESPGLTNEKLFF
TGTGCCAGCAGTGAGTCGCCAGGGCTTACTAATGAAAAACTGTTTTTT
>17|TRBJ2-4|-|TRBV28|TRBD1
CASRDRAFSLAKNIQYF
TGTGCCAGCAGGGACAGGGCCTTCTCTTTAGCCAAAAACATTCAGTACTTC
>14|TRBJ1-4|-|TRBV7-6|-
CASSPDRFNEKLFF
TGTGCCAGCAGCCCCGACAGGTTTAATGAAAAACTGTTTTTT
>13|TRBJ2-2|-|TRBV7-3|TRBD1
CASSHRGTGELFF
TGTGCCAGCAGCCACAGGGGCACCGGGGAGCTGTTTTTT
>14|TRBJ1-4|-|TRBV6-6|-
CASSYGEASEKLFF
TGTGCCAGCAGTTACGGGGAGGCGAGCGAAAAACTGTTTTTT
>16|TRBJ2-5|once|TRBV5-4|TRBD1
CASSFGDRGSQETQYF
TGTGCCAGCAGCTTCGGGGACAGGGGGTCCCAAGAGACCCAGTACTTC
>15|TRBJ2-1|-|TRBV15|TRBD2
CATSRLAGAYNEQFF
TGTGCCACCAGCAGACTAGCGGGGGCCTACAATGAGCAGTTCTTC
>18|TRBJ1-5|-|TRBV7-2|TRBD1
CASSLVRWGDRGHQPQHF
TGTGCCAGCAGCTTAGTACGATGGGGGGACAGGGGGCATCAGCCCCAGCATTTT
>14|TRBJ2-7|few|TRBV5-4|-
CASSLIERPYEQYF
TGTGCCAGCAGCTTGATCGAGCGGCCCTACGAGCAGTACTTC
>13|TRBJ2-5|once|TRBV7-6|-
CASSGEERETQYF
TGTGCCAGCAGCGGGGAGGAAAGAGAGACCCAGTACTTC
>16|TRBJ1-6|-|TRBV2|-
CASSATGGRGDSPLHF
TGTGCCAGCAGTGCGACTGGAGGGAGAGGAGATTCACCCCTCCACTTT
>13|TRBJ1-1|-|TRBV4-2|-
CASSQDRDAEAFF
TGTGCCAGCAGCCAAGATCGGGATGCTGAAGCTTTCTTT
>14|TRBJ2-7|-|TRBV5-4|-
CASSLGVPTYEQYF
TGTGCCAGCAGCTTAGGGGTACCAACCTACGAGCAGTACTTC
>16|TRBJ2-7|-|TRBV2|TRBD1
CASSGPKQGASYEQYF
TGTGCCAGCAGTGGCCCTAAACAGGGGGCCTCCTACGAGCAGTACTTC
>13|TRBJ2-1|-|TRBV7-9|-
CASRTPTRGEQFF
TGTGCCAGCAGGACTCCTACCAGGGGTGAGCAGTTCTTC
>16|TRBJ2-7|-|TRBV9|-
CASSANTIPMINEQYF
TGTGCCAGCAGCGCCAACACCATACCAATGATAAACGAGCAGTACTTC
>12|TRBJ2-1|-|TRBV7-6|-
CASSFPFNEQFF
TGTGCCAGCAGCTTCCCCTTCAATGAGCAGTTCTTC
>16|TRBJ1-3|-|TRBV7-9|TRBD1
CASSSGTGTAGNTIYF
TGTGCCAGCAGCTCCGGGACAGGGACCGCTGGAAACACCATATATTTT
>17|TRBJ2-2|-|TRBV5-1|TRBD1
CASSLKPGGMNTGELFF
TGCGCCAGCAGCTTGAAGCCAGGGGGTATGAACACCGGGGAGCTGTTTTTT
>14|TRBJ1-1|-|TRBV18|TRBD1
CASSLGQGGTEAFF
TGTGCCAGCTCACTGGGACAGGGAGGCACTGAAGCTTTCTTT
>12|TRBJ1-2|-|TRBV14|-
CASSRSNYGYTF
TGTGCCAGCAGCCGCAGTAACTATGGCTACACCTTC
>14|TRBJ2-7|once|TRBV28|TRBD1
CASGTGGIAYEQYF
TGTGCCAGCGGAACAGGGGGCATCGCCTACGAGCAGTACTTC
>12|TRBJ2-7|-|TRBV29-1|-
CSVDGGAGEQYF
TGCAGCGTTGATGGTGGAGCGGGCGAGCAGTACTTC
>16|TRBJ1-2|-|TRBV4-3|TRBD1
CASSQDIGQAIYGYTF
TGCGCCAGCAGCCAAGATATAGGACAGGCCATCTATGGCTACACCTTC
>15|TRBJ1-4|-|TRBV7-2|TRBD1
CASSPLSTGMGKLFF
TGTGCCAGCAGCCCCCTTTCGACAGGGATGGGAAAACTGTTTTTT
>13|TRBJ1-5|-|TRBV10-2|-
CASTESPYQPQHF
TGCGCCAGCACAGAATCGCCTTATCAGCCCCAGCATTTT
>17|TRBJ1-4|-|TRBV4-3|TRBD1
CASSQDRVWDRDEKLFF
TGCGCCAGCAGCCAAGATAGGGTATGGGACAGGGACGAAAAACTGTTTTTT
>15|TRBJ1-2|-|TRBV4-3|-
CASSQDGGEDYGYTF
TGCGCCAGCAGCCAAGATGGAGGGGAGGACTATGGCTACACCTTC
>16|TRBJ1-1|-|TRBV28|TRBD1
CASSTGTASMNTEAFF
TGTGCCAGCAGTACCGGGACAGCTAGCATGAACACTGAAGCTTTCTTT
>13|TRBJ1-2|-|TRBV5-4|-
CASRQWSLRGYTF
TGTGCCAGCAGACAGTGGTCTTTAAGAGGCTACACCTTC
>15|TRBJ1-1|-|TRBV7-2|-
CASSLGAALNTEAFF
TGTGCCAGCAGCTTAGGCGCGGCGTTGAACACTGAAGCTTTCTTT